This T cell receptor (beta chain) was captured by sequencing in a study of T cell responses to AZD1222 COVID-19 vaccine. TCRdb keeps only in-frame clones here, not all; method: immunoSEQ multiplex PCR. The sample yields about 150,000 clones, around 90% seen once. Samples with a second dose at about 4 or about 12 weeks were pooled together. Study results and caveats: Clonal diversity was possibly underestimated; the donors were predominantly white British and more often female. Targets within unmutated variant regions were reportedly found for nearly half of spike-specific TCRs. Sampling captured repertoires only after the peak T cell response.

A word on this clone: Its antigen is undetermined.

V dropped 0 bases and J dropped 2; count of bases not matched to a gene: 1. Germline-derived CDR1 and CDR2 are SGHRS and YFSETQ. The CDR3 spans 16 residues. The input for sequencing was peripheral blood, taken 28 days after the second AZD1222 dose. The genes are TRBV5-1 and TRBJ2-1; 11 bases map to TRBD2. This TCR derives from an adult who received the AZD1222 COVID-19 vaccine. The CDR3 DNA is TGCGCCAGCAGCTTGGGGGGACTAGCGGCCTACAATGAGCAGTTCTTC. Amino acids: CASSLGGLAAYNEQFF.